This entry lists 5 T cell receptor beta chains sequenced from one sample in a study of vaccination and CD4 T cells after COVID-19. TCRdb recomputed calls from the PCR reads with MiXCR, one row per CDR3 protein. The sample comprises tens of thousands of distinct CDR3 sequences, under 60% of which are singletons, and 0.85% to 1.2% rests with the top ten. Sample: CD4+ T cells from blood, taken before SARS-CoV-2 vaccination. These receptor sequences come from a human donor who had recovered from COVID-19.

This clonotype was detected only a few times. This chain links TRBV6-1 with TRBJ1-5; D is possibly TRBD1 (6 bases). In germline, CDR1 is MNHNS, CDR2 SASEGT. Between the trimmed V and J ends, which lost 6 bases and 2 bases, there was a span of 20 bases. The CDR3 consists of 17 residues. CDR3 nucleotide sequence: TGTGCCAGCAGGGCATTAACAGGGCAAGAGGGCAATCAGCCCCAGCATTTT. It encodes CASRALTGQEGNQPQHF.

This clonotype was counted a single time. J is TRBJ2-7 and V is TRBV18, with D perhaps TRBD2 (5 bases). Between the trimmed V and J ends, which lost 0 bases and 0 bases, there was a span of 9 bases. Germline assignment: CDR1 KGHSH and CDR2 LQKENI. The CDR3 is 15 amino acids. CDR3 nucleotide sequence: TGTGCCAGCTCACCACCTCTAGCCGACTCCTACGAGCAGTACTTC. Protein product: CASSPPLADSYEQYF.

The V and J genes are TRBV30 and TRBJ2-5; D uncertain. The CDR3 is 13 residues long. Germline assignment: CDR1 GTSNPN and CDR2 SVGIG (reference sequence). V was pared by 1 base and J by 4 bases, with 10 bases between. CDR3 coding DNA: TGTGCCTGGAGTGGTATAGGTGGAGAGACCCAGTACTTC. Residues: CAWSGIGGETQYF.

This sequence joins TRBV6-1 and TRBJ1-2, with TRBD1 matching over 7 bases. The CDR3 consists of 17 residues. The germline gives CDR1 MNHNS, CDR2 SASEGT. J lost 4 bases, V lost 0 bases, and 11 bases had no gene match. CDR3: CASSEARISRGVYGYTF. DNA for the CDR3: TGTGCCAGCAGTGAAGCGCGGATCAGCAGGGGGGTCTATGGCTACACCTTC.

Written as DNA, the CDR3 is TGCAGTGCTATAGACGGGACAGTTTTCACCGGGGAGCTGTTTTTT. Encoded protein: CSAIDGTVFTGELFF. This chain links TRBV20-1 with TRBJ2-2; 7 bases are shared with TRBD1. The CDR3 sequence is 15 residues long. Trimming removed 4 bases from V and 4 bases from J; junction bases left unmatched: 9. Germline-derived CDR1 and CDR2 are DFQATT and SNEGSKA (reference sequence).